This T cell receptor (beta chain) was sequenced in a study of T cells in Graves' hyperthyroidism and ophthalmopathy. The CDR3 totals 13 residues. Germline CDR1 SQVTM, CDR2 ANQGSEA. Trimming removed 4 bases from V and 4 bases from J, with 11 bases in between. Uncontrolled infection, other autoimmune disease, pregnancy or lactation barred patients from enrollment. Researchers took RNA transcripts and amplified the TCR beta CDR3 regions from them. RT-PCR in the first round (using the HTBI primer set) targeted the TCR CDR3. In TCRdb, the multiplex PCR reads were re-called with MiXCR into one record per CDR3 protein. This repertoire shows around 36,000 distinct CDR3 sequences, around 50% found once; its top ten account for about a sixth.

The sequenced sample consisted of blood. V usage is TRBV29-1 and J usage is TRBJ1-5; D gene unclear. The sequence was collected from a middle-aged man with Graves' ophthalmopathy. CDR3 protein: CSVGQGRNQPQHF. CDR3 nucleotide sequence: TGCAGCGTTGGCCAAGGACGGAATCAGCCCCAGCATTTT.